These T cell receptor beta chains were read from a single sample in a study of T-cell reconstitution after alpha-beta-depleted transplantation in children. Via MiXCR, TCRdb re-called the PCR reads, giving one row per CDR3 protein. The sample has 200,000 or so distinct CDR3 sequences, roughly 6.5% seen once. Sample: PBMCs, taken before TCRalphabeta/CD19-depleted stem cell transplant. Receptors were obtained from a girl less than two years old with combined immunodeficiency, due to receive a stem cell transplant. The CDR3 runs from the conserved cysteine through the conserved F or W. Fields, in order: J gene, V gene, clone size, CDR3 protein. For some rows the clone size is stated as once, few or many, or as a class when expanded; others skip it.

TRBJ1-6 TRBV7-9 few CASSALLGGSNNSPLHF
TRBJ2-1 TRBV5-1 once CASSLWRGGRNEQFF
TRBJ1-1 TRBV6-5 many CASSYGRTNTEAFF
TRBJ2-7 TRBV5-1 many CASSLGAGDSYEQYF
TRBJ2-2 TRBV12-3/TRBV12-4 - CAICFYVNLASGYTGELFF
TRBJ2-7 TRBV24-1 - CATSDHRYEQYF
TRBJ1-5 TRBV7-2 many CASSQSDSGQPQHF
TRBJ1-4 TRBV4-1 many CASSQERLFF
TRBJ2-3 TRBV7-2 many CASSAWGGPTRDTQYF
TRBJ1-5 TRBV6-5 many CASSSIRAVDQPQHF
TRBJ1-1 TRBV5-6 - CASSGTGEDTEAFF
TRBJ2-1 TRBV6-2/TRBV6-3 many CASSSGGGRSEQFF
TRBJ2-7 TRBV27 many CASSTGTGNEQYF
TRBJ2-6 TRBV24-1 few CATSLSGANVLTF
TRBJ2-3 TRBV29-1 many CSVELAGLGADTQYF
TRBJ1-5 TRBV7-2 few CASSLGQGVQPQHF
TRBJ1-5 TRBV6-2/TRBV6-3 many CASSYGRGRTQHF
TRBJ2-7 TRBV15 many CATSRDSGGGYEQYF
TRBJ2-2 TRBV6-2/TRBV6-3 many CASRPGLAGALGELFF
TRBJ2-3 TRBV7-9 many CASSLDLADTQYF
TRBJ1-6 TRBV7-9 - CASSLGGGGSPLHF
TRBJ2-6 TRBV9 many CASTGGSGANVLTF
TRBJ2-2 TRBV5-1 many CAGRAPTGELFF
TRBJ2-1 TRBV12-3/TRBV12-4 many CASSFLQQGHNEQFF
TRBJ2-2 TRBV5-1 - CASRPGQAPGELFF
TRBJ1-1 TRBV6-2/TRBV6-3 many CAGRDNLNTEAFF